The 14 T cell receptor beta chains in this list originate from one sample, sequenced in a study of blood T cell repertoires in COVID-19. Assay used: immunoSEQ multiplex PCR; TCRdb lists only in-frame clones, some missing. The table includes approximately 94,000 clones, about 88% detected once. Source material: peripheral blood. These receptor sequences come from a young man in a cohort sampled during active COVID-19.

V usage is TRBV7-9 and J usage is TRBJ2-7, with TRBD1 matching 8 bases. V dropped 5 bases and J dropped 7; count of bases not matched to a gene: 7. This CDR3 spans 13 amino acids. Germline V gene data show CDR1 as SEHNR and CDR2 as FQNEAQ (reference sequence). CDR3 sequence (DNA): TGTGCCAGCAGCCGGACAGGGTGGGGTGAGCAGTACTTC. This encodes CASSRTGWGEQYF.

The V call is TRBV13, the J call TRBJ1-1, with TRBD1 matching 11 bases. V was pared by 3 bases and J by 11 bases, with 5 bases of the junction left unmatched. The germline gives CDR1 PRHDT, CDR2 FYEKMQ (reference sequence). The CDR3 runs 13 residues. The DNA for the CDR3 is TGTGCCAGCAGCTTCTGGGACAGGGGGGATGCTTTCTTT. It is translated as CASSFWDRGDAFF.

The chain employs TRBV6-5 and TRBJ2-7; 10 nucleotides align to TRBD2. The V segment lost 6 bases and the J segment 6 bases; nucleotides outside the gene matches: 11. Germline V gene data show CDR1 as MNHEY and CDR2 as SVGAGI. This CDR3 comprises 15 residues. CDR3: CASRPPLAGQSEQYF. The CDR3 DNA sequence: TGTGCCAGCAGACCCCCACTAGCGGGGCAAAGCGAGCAGTACTTC.

The chain links TRBV12-5 to TRBJ2-1; TRBD2 is a possible D gene (6 bases). The CDR3 is made up of 19 amino acids. Germline CDR1 is LGHNT and CDR2 is FRNRAP. V dropped 0 bases and J dropped 0 bases, with 18 bases sitting between them. Here the CDR3 reads CASGLVLFGRGRSYNEQFF. DNA of the CDR3: TGTGCTAGTGGTTTGGTACTTTTCGGGCGGGGACGCTCCTACAATGAGCAGTTCTTC.

The chain employs TRBV2 and TRBJ1-1, with 7 bases matching TRBD1. The junction had 9 bases not matched to a gene; V was cut back by 4 bases and J by 4 bases. CDR1 is SNHLY and CDR2 is FYNNEI in the germline V gene. CDR3 length: 15 residues. CDR3 sequence (DNA): TGTGCCAGCAGTGGGGGACAGCACGAGGCCACTGAAGCTTTCTTT. Amino acids: CASSGGQHEATEAFF. Looking up the rest from reference TRBV2 and TRBJ1-1 gives the full variable domain: EPEVTQTPSHQVTQMGQEVILRCVPISNHLYFYWYRQILGQKVEFLVSFYNNEISEKSEIFDDQFSVERPDGSNFTLKIRSTKLEDSAMYFCASSGGQHEATEAFFGQGTRLTVV.

The genes are TRBV7-9 and TRBJ1-2; 7 bases fit TRBD1. Germline trimming cut 2 bases from V and 5 bases from J; bases unmatched to any gene: 5. Germline V gene lookup returns CDR1 SEHNR and CDR2 FQNEAQ (reference sequence). The CDR3 contains 14 residues. The CDR3 reads CASSLTGALYGYTF. In DNA form, the CDR3 reads TGTGCCAGCAGCTTAACAGGGGCCCTGTATGGCTACACCTTC. The full variable domain, with the rest looked up from reference TRBV7-9 and TRBJ1-2, is DTGVSQNPRHKITKRGQNVTFRCDPISEHNRLYWYRQTLGQGPEFLTYFQNEAQLEKSRLLSDRFSAERPKGSFSTLEIQRTEQGDSAMYLCASSLTGALYGYTFGSGTRLTVV.

CDR3 amino acids: CASSVEQGSSPLHF. The CDR3 coding sequence is TGTGCCAGCAGCGTAGAACAGGGAAGTTCACCCCTCCACTTT. The genes are TRBV9 and TRBJ1-6; D perhaps matches TRBD1 (6 bases). Trimming left V 0 bases short and J 9 bases short, with 10 bases between. CDR3 length equals 14 residues. From germline, CDR1 is SGDLS and CDR2 YYNGEE. Filled out from reference TRBV9 and TRBJ1-6, the complete variable domain reads DSGVTQTPKHLITATGQRVTLRCSPRSGDLSVYWYQQSLDQGLQFLIQYYNGEERAKGNILERFSAQQFPDLHSELNLSSLELGDSALYFCASSVEQGSSPLHFGNGTRLTVT.

The genes are TRBV27 and TRBJ2-7, with D possibly being TRBD1 (5 bases). Trimming cost V 6 bases and J 9 bases, with 21 bases left between them. Germline V gene lookup returns CDR1 MNHEY and CDR2 SMNVEV (reference sequence). The length of the CDR3 is 14 residues. The CDR3 nucleotides are TGTGCCAGCAGCCCCAGACAGCTATCAAAGGGGCAGTACTTC. This translates into CASSPRQLSKGQYF.

Comments on this clone: The same CDR3 arises from other DNA sequences in this sample as well. The rearrangement uses TRBV9 and TRBJ1-6; D not resolved. Germline assignment: CDR1 SGDLS and CDR2 YYNGEE. There are 14 residues in the CDR3. V was trimmed by 0 bases and J by 7 bases, leaving 8 bases between them. Here the CDR3 reads CASSVARENSPLHF. CDR3 sequence (DNA): TGTGCCAGCAGCGTAGCTAGGGAGAATTCACCCCTCCACTTT.

V is TRBV15 and J is TRBJ1-1; no definite D call. This CDR3 contains 13 residues. Germline V CDR1 and CDR2: LNHNV, YYDKDF (reference sequence). V lost 2 bases and J lost 1, with 5 bases in between. In DNA form, the CDR3 reads TGTGCCACCAGCAGACGACAGAACACTGAAGCTTTCTTT. Amino acids: CATSRRQNTEAFF.

This clone was seen more than once but under ten times. The chain couples TRBV14 to TRBJ2-1, with TRBD2 identical over 13 bases. The CDR3 sequence is 15 residues long. V was pared by 5 bases and J by 8 bases, with 6 bases of the junction left unmatched. Germline V gene lookup returns CDR1 SGHDN and CDR2 FVKESK. The CDR3 region is CASSKLGLAGDEQFF. CDR3 nucleotides: TGTGCCAGCAGCAAGCTCGGACTAGCGGGGGATGAGCAGTTCTTC. Based on the CDR3 plus reference TRBV14 and TRBJ2-1, the full variable domain is EAGVTQFPSHSVIEKGQTVTLRCDPISGHDNLYWYRRVMGKEIKFLLHFVKESKQDESGMPNNRFLAERTGGTYSTLKVQPAELEDSGVYFCASSKLGLAGDEQFFGPGTRLTVL.

The chain combines TRBV4-3 with TRBJ2-5, with TRBD2 as a possible D gene (5 bases). The germline V gene encodes CDR1 LGHNA and CDR2 YSLEER. The CDR3 consists of 14 residues. V was shortened by 1 base and J by 4 bases, with 10 bases between the two germline ends. Here the CDR3 reads CASSQAPGIETQYF. In DNA, the CDR3 is TGCGCCAGCAGCCAAGCGCCGGGGATAGAGACCCAGTACTTC.

The rearrangement joins TRBV19 to TRBJ2-3; D is perhaps TRBD2 (5 bases). This CDR3 contains 15 residues. V lost 8 bases, J lost 7 bases, and 22 bases lay in between. Germline V gives CDR1 LNHDA, CDR2 SQIVND (reference sequence). This CDR3 is CASGYSSHVAYTQYF. The DNA of the CDR3 is TGTGCCAGTGGTTATTCTAGCCATGTCGCTTATACGCAGTATTTT.

The genes are TRBV6-6 and TRBJ2-2; 7 bases line up with TRBD1. The germline V gene has CDR1 MNHNY and CDR2 SVGAGI (reference sequence). Trimming removed 6 bases from V and 4 bases from J; junction bases left unmatched: 8. The CDR3 runs 15 residues. The CDR3 sequence: CASRLTGSGTGELFF. The CDR3 DNA reads TGTGCCAGCAGGCTGACAGGGAGTGGCACCGGGGAGCTGTTTTTT.